Listed below are T cell receptor beta chains from one sample, sequenced in a study of Ad26.COV2.S vaccination and SARS-CoV-2 variants. The table came from immunoSEQ multiplex PCR; TCRdb's copy has only in-frame clones and leaves some out. Here the sample spans 300,000 to 400,000 clones, 90% being singletons. The sequencing used peripheral blood, collected in a trial of Ad26.COV2.S vaccine versus placebo. The receptors derive from a person aged 18-65 years who received the Ad26.COV2.S COVID-19 vaccine or a placebo. Each CDR3 is given without its conserved first and last residue.

len: 9; v_gene: TRBV7-2; CDR3aa: ASSLSTEAF
len: 12; v_gene: TRBV4-3; CDR3aa: ASSPGGRIYGYT
len: 9; v_gene: TRBV29-1; CDR3aa: SVGDNEKLF
len: 12; v_gene: TRBV6-1; CDR3aa: ASSEAGTAYEQY
len: 14; v_gene: TRBV7-9; CDR3aa: ASSPVGGSVTYEQY
len: 10; v_gene: TRBV24-1; CDR3aa: ATSPAGDTQY
len: 14; v_gene: TRBV5-6; CDR3aa: ASSLARDRVLDEQF
len: 11; v_gene: TRBV7-2; CDR3aa: ASSPLEQREAF
len: 12; v_gene: TRBV28; CDR3aa: ASVGGQGNQPQH
len: 12; v_gene: TRBV27; CDR3aa: ASSFSGGNQPQH
len: 10; v_gene: TRBV6-2/TRBV6-3; CDR3aa: ASSYSTQPQH
len: 13; v_gene: TRBV6-5; CDR3aa: ASRSGLAGTDTQY
len: 13; v_gene: TRBV6-4; CDR3aa: ASSPGAGVQETQY
len: 10; v_gene: TRBV12-3/TRBV12-4; CDR3aa: ASSFEGDGYT
len: 13; v_gene: TRBV5-6; CDR3aa: ASSWMDRGDYGYT
len: 13; v_gene: TRBV7-9; CDR3aa: ASSIGQGGTDTQY
len: 13; v_gene: TRBV2; CDR3aa: ASSTLGGTDTEAF
len: 12; v_gene: TRBV5-1; CDR3aa: ASTAQDRGIGYT
len: 15; v_gene: TRBV29-1; CDR3aa: SVVGGLTSASTDTQY
len: 11; v_gene: TRBV5-6; CDR3aa: ASSLVGSYGYT
len: 10; v_gene: TRBV18; CDR3aa: ASSPNYDTQY
len: 13; v_gene: TRBV18; CDR3aa: ASSPRGQANTEAF
len: 14; v_gene: TRBV18; CDR3aa: ASSPSNSRKNTEAF
len: 12; v_gene: TRBV29-1; CDR3aa: SVEIGGIYEKLF
len: 12; v_gene: TRBV5-5; CDR3aa: ASRQSEIPYEQY
len: 11; v_gene: TRBV14; CDR3aa: ASSQRLSSEQF
len: 14; v_gene: TRBV5-4; CDR3aa: ASSTPGVTTNYGYT
len: 12; v_gene: TRBV21-1; CDR3aa: ASFNPQGTRFYT
len: 14; v_gene: TRBV4-1; CDR3aa: ASSLLPGTVITEAF
len: 13; v_gene: TRBV6-5; CDR3aa: ASRPRDRGYDGYT
len: 12; v_gene: TRBV27; CDR3aa: ASRWGGSDTEAF
len: 18; v_gene: TRBV7-8; CDR3aa: ASSPLRREGPSKTYNEQF
len: 12; v_gene: TRBV7-8; CDR3aa: ASSPSGGTDTQY
len: 13; v_gene: TRBV2; CDR3aa: ASSKGLPGGETQY
len: 13; v_gene: TRBV5-8; CDR3aa: ASSLGWRSNQPQH
len: 12; v_gene: TRBV9; CDR3aa: ASSPSGENTEAF
len: 13; v_gene: TRBV5-4; CDR3aa: ASSLEGYRYNEQF
len: 14; v_gene: TRBV9; CDR3aa: ASSVVAGIHYNEQF
len: 15; v_gene: TRBV10-1; CDR3aa: ASSPGTGFGENTEAF
len: 11; v_gene: TRBV29-1; CDR3aa: SVEDLGAYEQY
len: 15; v_gene: TRBV3-1/TRBV3-2; CDR3aa: ASSLSRGLAGANVLT
len: 14; v_gene: TRBV19; CDR3aa: ASRWGGLAGTDTQY
len: 12; v_gene: TRBV11-2; CDR3aa: ASRPGISNTEAF
len: 12; v_gene: TRBV4-1; CDR3aa: ASSLPVFGTEAF
len: 13; v_gene: TRBV6-5; CDR3aa: ASSRGPSSTDTQY
len: 14; v_gene: TRBV7-2; CDR3aa: ASSLVPGLNTGELF
len: 12; v_gene: TRBV29-1; CDR3aa: SVWAGGYTDTQY
len: 14; v_gene: TRBV5-4; CDR3aa: ASSPLAVPSTDTQY